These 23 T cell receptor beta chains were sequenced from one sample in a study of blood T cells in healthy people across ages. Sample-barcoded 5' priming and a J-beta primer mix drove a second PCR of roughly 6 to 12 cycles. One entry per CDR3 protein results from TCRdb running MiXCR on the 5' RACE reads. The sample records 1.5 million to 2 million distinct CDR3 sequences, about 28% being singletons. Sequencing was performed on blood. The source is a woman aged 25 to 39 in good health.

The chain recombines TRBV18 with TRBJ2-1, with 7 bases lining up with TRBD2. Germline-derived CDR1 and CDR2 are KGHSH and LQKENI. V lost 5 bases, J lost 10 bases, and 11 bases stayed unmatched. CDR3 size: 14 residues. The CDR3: CASSGFAGEDEQFF. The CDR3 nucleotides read TGTGCCAGCTCAGGCTTTGCGGGAGAGGACGAGCAGTTCTTC.

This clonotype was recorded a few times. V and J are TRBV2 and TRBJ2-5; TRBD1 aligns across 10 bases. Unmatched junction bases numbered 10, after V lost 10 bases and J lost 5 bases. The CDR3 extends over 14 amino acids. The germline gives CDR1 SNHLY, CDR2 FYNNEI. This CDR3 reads CATTIDRGRETQYF. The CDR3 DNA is TGTGCCACCACTATCGACAGGGGGCGGGAGACCCAGTACTTC.

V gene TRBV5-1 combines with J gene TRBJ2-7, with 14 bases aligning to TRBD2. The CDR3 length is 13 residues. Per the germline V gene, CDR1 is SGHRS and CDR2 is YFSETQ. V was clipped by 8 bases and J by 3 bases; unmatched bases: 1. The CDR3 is CARGLAGVYEQYF. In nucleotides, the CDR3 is TGCGCCAGGGGACTAGCGGGAGTCTACGAGCAGTACTTC.

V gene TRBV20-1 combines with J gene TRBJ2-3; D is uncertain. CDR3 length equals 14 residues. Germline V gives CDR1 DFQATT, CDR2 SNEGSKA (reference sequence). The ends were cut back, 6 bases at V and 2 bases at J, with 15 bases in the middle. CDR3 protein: CSAPHTGLTDTQYF. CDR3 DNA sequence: TGCAGTGCCCCCCACACCGGGCTCACAGATACGCAGTATTTT.

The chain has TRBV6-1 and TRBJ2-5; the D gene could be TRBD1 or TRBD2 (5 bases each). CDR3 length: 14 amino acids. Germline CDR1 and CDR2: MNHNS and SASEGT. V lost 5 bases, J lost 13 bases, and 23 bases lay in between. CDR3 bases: TGTGCCAGCAGTCCGCCGGGACGGCAATACGAGCGGTACTTC. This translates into CASSPPGRQYERYF.

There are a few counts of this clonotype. CDR3 bases: TGCGCCAGCAGCCAAGAGACAGTGTACCAAGAGACCCAGTACTTC. It yields the protein CASSQETVYQETQYF. This chain links TRBV4-1 with TRBJ2-5, with D possibly being TRBD1 (5 bases). The CDR3 totals 15 residues. Trimming shortened V by 0 bases and J by 0 bases, and 8 bases separated the two germline ends. Germline V lookup: CDR1 MGHRA, CDR2 YSYEKL.

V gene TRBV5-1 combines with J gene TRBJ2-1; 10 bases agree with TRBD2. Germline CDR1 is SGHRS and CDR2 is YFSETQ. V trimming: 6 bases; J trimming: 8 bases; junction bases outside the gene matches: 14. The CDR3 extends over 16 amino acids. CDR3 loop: CASTDPLAGVGYEQFF. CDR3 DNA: TGCGCCAGCACCGATCCTCTAGCGGGAGTAGGCTATGAGCAGTTCTTC.

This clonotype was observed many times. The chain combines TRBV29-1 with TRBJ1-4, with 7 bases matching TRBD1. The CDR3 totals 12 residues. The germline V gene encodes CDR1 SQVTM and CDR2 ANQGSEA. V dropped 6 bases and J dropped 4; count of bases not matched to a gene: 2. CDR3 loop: CSVTGVNEKLFF. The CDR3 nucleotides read TGCAGCGTCACAGGGGTTAATGAAAAACTGTTTTTT.

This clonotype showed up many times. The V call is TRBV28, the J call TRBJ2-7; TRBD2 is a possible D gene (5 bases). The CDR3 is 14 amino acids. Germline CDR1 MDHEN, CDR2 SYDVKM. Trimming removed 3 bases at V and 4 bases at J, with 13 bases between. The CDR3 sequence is CASSFVGLYYEQYF. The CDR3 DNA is TGTGCCAGCAGTTTCGTAGGACTTTATTACGAGCAGTACTTC. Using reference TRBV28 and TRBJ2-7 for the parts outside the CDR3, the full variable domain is DVKVTQSSRYLVKRTGEKVFLECVQDMDHENMFWYRQDPGLGLRLIYFSYDVKMKEKGDIPEGYSVSREKKERFSLILESASTNQTSMYLCASSFVGLYYEQYFGPGTRLTVT.

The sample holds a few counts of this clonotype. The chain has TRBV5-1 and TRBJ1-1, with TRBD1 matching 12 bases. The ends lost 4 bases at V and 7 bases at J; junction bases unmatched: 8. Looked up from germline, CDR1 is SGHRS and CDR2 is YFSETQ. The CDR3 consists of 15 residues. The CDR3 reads CASSRPGQGAFEAFF. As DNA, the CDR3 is TGCGCCAGCAGCCGACCGGGACAGGGGGCATTTGAAGCTTTCTTT.

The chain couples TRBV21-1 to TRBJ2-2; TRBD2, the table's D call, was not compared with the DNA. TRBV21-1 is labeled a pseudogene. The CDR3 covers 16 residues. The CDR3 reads CASSNEEGPGTGELFF. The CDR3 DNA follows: TGTGCCAGCAGCAATGAGGAGGGTCCGGGCACCGGGGAGCTGTTTTTT.

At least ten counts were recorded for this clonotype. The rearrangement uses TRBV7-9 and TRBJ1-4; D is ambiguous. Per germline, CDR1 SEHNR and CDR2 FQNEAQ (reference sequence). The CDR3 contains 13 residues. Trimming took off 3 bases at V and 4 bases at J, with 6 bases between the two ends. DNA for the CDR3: TGTGCCAGCAGCTTCGGAGATAATGAAAAACTGTTTTTT. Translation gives CASSFGDNEKLFF.

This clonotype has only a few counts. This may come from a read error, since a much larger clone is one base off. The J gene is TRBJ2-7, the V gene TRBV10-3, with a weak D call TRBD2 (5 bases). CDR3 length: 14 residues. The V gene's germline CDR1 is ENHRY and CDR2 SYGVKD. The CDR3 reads CAKLTTLLHYEQDF. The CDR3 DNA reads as TGTGCCAAGCTGACTACTCTTCTTCACTACGAGCAGGACTTC.

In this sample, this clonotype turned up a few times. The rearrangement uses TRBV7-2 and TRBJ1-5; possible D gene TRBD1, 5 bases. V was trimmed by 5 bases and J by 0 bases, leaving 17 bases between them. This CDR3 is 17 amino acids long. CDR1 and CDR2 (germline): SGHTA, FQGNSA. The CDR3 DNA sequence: TGTGCCAGCAGCCCCTGGGAGTCGAGGGGTAGCAATCAGCCCCAGCATTTT. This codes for CASSPWESRGSNQPQHF.

For the CDR3, the DNA is TGTGCCAGCAGTTTGGGAGTGGTCGGCCATCAGTACTTC. Amino acids: CASSLGVVGHQYF. The chain uses TRBV28 and TRBJ2-5, with D maybe TRBD2 (5 bases). The germline V gene encodes CDR1 MDHEN and CDR2 SYDVKM. CDR3 size: 13 residues. V gave up 3 bases and J gave up 11 bases, with 16 bases separating them.

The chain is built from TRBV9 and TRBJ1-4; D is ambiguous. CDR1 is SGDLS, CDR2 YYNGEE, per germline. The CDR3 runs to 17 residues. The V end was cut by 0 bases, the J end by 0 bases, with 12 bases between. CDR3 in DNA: TGTGCCAGCAGCGTAGGTCACGGCGCTGCAACTAATGAAAAACTGTTTTTT. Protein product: CASSVGHGAATNEKLFF.

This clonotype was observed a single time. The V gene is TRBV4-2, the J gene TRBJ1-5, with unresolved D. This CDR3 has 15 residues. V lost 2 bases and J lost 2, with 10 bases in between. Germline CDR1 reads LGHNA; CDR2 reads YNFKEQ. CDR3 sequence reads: CASSQSGNGNQPQHF. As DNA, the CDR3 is TGTGCCAGCAGCCAATCCGGGAATGGCAATCAGCCCCAGCATTTT.

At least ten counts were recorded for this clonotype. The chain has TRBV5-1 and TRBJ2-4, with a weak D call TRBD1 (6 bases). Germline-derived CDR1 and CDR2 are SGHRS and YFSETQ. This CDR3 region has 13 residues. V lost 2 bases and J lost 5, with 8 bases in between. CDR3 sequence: CASSFQGQNIQYF. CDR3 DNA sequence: TGCGCCAGCAGCTTCCAGGGGCAAAACATTCAGTACTTC.

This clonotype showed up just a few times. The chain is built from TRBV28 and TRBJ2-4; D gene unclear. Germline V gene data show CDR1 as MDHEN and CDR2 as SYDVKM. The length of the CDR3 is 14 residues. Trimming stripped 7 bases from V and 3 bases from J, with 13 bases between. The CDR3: CASNPGHLKNIQYF. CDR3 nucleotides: TGTGCCAGCAATCCGGGTCACCTCAAAAACATTCAGTACTTC. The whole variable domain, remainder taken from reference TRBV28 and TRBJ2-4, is DVKVTQSSRYLVKRTGEKVFLECVQDMDHENMFWYRQDPGLGLRLIYFSYDVKMKEKGDIPEGYSVSREKKERFSLILESASTNQTSMYLCASNPGHLKNIQYFGAGTRLSVL.

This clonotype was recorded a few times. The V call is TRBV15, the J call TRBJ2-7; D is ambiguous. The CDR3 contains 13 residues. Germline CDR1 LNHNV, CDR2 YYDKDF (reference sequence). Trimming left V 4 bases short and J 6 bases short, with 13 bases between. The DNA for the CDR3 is TGTGCCACCAGCAAGAAATCAGTGGGCGAGCAGTACTTC. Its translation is CATSKKSVGEQYF.

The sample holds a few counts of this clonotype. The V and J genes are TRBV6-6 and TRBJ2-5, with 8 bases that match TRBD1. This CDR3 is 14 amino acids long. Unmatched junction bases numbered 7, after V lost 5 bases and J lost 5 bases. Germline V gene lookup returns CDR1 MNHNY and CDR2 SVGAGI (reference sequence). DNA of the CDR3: TGTGCCAGCAGTCCAGGGGGCAGATTGGAGACCCAGTACTTC. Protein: CASSPGGRLETQYF.

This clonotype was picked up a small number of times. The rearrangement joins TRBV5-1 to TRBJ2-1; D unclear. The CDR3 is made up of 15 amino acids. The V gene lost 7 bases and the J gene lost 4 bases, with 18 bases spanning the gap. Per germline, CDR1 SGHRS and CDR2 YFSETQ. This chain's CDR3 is CASGPSGNAYNEQFF. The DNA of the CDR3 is TGCGCCAGCGGACCGTCAGGAAATGCGTACAATGAGCAGTTCTTC.

The CDR3 sequence: CASRGDSPDNEQFF. The CDR3 nucleotides read TGTGCCAGCAGGGGCGACTCTCCCGACAATGAGCAGTTCTTC. V is TRBV12-3 or TRBV12-4 and J is TRBJ2-1, with D unclear. Trimming cost V 6 bases and J 5 bases, with 14 bases left between them. This CDR3 comprises 14 residues.